A single sample gave rise to the 23 T cell receptor beta chains below, sequenced in a study of CD8+ T cells in alopecia areata. cDNA reverse transcribed from extracted RNA served as the sequencing template. Profiled with immunoSEQ multiplex PCR; TCRdb holds only in-frame clones, not every one. The repertoire holds about 210,000 clones, with about 40% as singletons. Noted treatment: oral pan-JAK inhibitor, 5-10 mg twice daily. Sequences were derived from CD4+ T cells sorted from blood, sampled at roughly week 38, from a patient treated with tofacitinib. These receptors were taken from a human donor with alopecia areata.

This clone was seen a handful of times. The chain is built from TRBV5-4 and TRBJ2-7; D is perhaps TRBD1 or TRBD2 (7 bases each). The CDR3 totals 15 residues. Trimming stripped 0 bases from V and 4 bases from J, with 14 bases between. The germline gives CDR1 SGHNT, CDR2 YYREEE (reference sequence). The DNA for the CDR3 is TGTGCCAGCAGCTTGGACCCAGGGGGGGGATACGAGCAGTACTTC. Amino acids: CASSLDPGGGYEQYF.

In its sample, this clone was seen a few times. The chain couples TRBV6-6 to TRBJ2-5; 7 nucleotides line up with TRBD2. Germline assignment: CDR1 MNHNY and CDR2 SVGAGI (reference sequence). This CDR3 contains 13 residues. The junction had 4 bases not matched to a gene; V was cut back by 5 bases and J by 4 bases. The CDR3 bases are TGTGCCAGCAGTAGAGGGGAGGGAGAGACCCAGTACTTC. Its protein is CASSRGEGETQYF.

V gene TRBV30 combines with J gene TRBJ1-1; 7 nucleotides line up with TRBD1. The CDR3 is made up of 13 amino acids. V lost 2 bases to trimming and J lost 0 bases; unmatched junction nucleotides: 0. Germline CDR1 is GTSNPN and CDR2 is SVGIG (reference sequence). The CDR3 DNA sequence: TGTGCCTGGAGTCAGGGGGTGAACACTGAAGCTTTCTTT. Its protein is CAWSQGVNTEAFF.

The genes are TRBV29-1 and TRBJ2-7; D may be TRBD2 (6 bases). Deletions cut 5 bases from V and 6 bases from J, with 14 bases between. CDR1 SQVTM and CDR2 ANQGSEA come from the germline V gene. There are 12 residues in the CDR3. CDR3 bases: TGCAGCGTTTCGGAGGGTGGCGCCGAGCAGTACTTC. Protein product: CSVSEGGAEQYF.

The chain is built from TRBV5-1 and TRBJ2-3, with TRBD2 matching 7 bases. Germline V CDR1 and CDR2: SGHRS, YFSETQ. With 4 bases clipped from V and 2 bases from J, the junction kept 10 bases outside the gene matches. This CDR3 contains 16 residues. CDR3: CASSPGREVVTDTQYF. In DNA, the CDR3 is TGCGCCAGCAGCCCGGGACGGGAGGTAGTCACAGATACGCAGTATTTT.

The chain combines TRBV18 with TRBJ2-4; D remains unclear. CDR1 is KGHSH and CDR2 is LQKENI in the germline V gene. Trimming stripped 2 bases from V and 0 bases from J, with 11 bases between. The CDR3 has 16 residues. The DNA of the CDR3 is TGTGCCAGCTCACCAGGGGATGATATAGCCAAAAACATTCAGTACTTC. Translated, it gives CASSPGDDIAKNIQYF. The complete variable domain, with remaining parts taken from reference TRBV18 and TRBJ2-4, reads NAGVMQNPRHLVRRRGQEARLRCSPMKGHSHVYWYRQLPEEGLKFMVYLQKENIIDESGMPKERFSAEFPKEGPSILRIQQVVRGDSAAYFCASSPGDDIAKNIQYFGAGTRLSVL.

The CDR3 sequence is CASTEVGGTDTQYF. CDR3 DNA sequence: TGTGCCAGCACCGAGGTTGGCGGCACAGATACGCAGTATTTT. This chain uses TRBV25-1 with TRBJ2-3; unclear D gene. Per the germline V gene, CDR1 is MGHDK and CDR2 is SYGVNS. The V end lost 7 bases, the J end lost 1 base, and 12 bases lay between the germline ends. This CDR3 has 14 residues.

This clone turned up a few times. The chain's CDR3 is CSVPSGGYTF. The CDR3 DNA follows: TGCAGCGTTCCTTCCGGTGGCTACACCTTC. The chain links TRBV29-1 to TRBJ1-2; D gene ambiguous. This CDR3 region has 10 residues. With 5 bases removed from V and 7 bases from J, the gap between germline ends came to 8 bases. Germline assignment: CDR1 SQVTM and CDR2 ANQGSEA. The variable domain in full, with the rest retrieved from reference TRBV29-1 and TRBJ1-2, is SAVISQKPSRDICQRGTSLTIQCQVDSQVTMMFWYRQQPGQSLTLIATANQGSEATYESGFVIDKFPISRPNLTFSTLTVSNMSPEDSSIYLCSVPSGGYTFGSGTRLTVV.

The J gene is TRBJ2-7, the V gene TRBV11-2; 9 bases fit TRBD2. This CDR3 contains 15 residues. Germline V gene sequence: CDR1 SGHAT, CDR2 FQNNGV. V shed 5 bases and J 3 bases; nucleotides not matched to a gene: 8. The CDR3 loop reads CASSPTRLAVYEQYF. The CDR3 nucleotides are TGTGCCAGCAGCCCGACCAGACTAGCGGTCTACGAGCAGTACTTC.

The chain couples TRBV9 to TRBJ1-5, with TRBD1 identical over 8 bases. This CDR3 is built from 14 residues. The V and J ends lost 3 bases and 7 bases, in that order; junction bases with no gene match: 6. Looked up from germline, CDR1 is SGDLS and CDR2 is YYNGEE. The CDR3 nucleotides read TGTGCCAGCAGCGCGACTACAGGGGGGCAGCCCCAGCATTTT. It yields the protein CASSATTGGQPQHF.

The rearrangement uses TRBV30 and TRBJ2-3; 7 bases match TRBD1. The CDR3 sequence is 13 residues long. Germline assignment: CDR1 GTSNPN and CDR2 SVGIG (reference sequence). J gave up 2 bases and V 5 bases, and 4 bases lay outside the gene matches. The DNA of the CDR3 is TGTGCCTGGGCGACAGGGTTCACAGATACGCAGTATTTT. It translates to CAWATGFTDTQYF.

The chain uses TRBV20-1 and TRBJ2-1; D remains ambiguous. The CDR3 totals 10 residues. Germline CDR1 is DFQATT and CDR2 is SNEGSKA (reference sequence). V lost 3 bases to trimming and J lost 13 bases, with 10 bases between them. CDR3 coding DNA: TGCAGTGCTAGCTTCCGGGTCCAGTTCTTC. Its translation: CSASFRVQFF.

The V call is TRBV2, the J call TRBJ1-2; D gene uncertain. Trimming cost V 7 bases and J 2 bases, with 11 bases left between them. The CDR3 runs 13 residues. Germline V lookup: CDR1 SNHLY, CDR2 FYNNEI. CDR3 sequence reads: CASTDSANYGYTF. The DNA for the CDR3 is TGTGCCAGCACCGATTCAGCGAACTATGGCTACACCTTC.

This clone showed up just a few times. The V and J genes are TRBV4-1 and TRBJ2-7; D not resolved. Looked up from germline, CDR1 is MGHRA and CDR2 is YSYEKL. The CDR3 extends over 16 amino acids. Trimming removed 3 bases at V and 0 bases at J, with 15 bases between. CDR3 loop: CASSHVSRSASYEQYF. The CDR3 DNA reads TGCGCCAGCAGCCATGTTTCCAGGTCCGCCTCCTACGAGCAGTACTTC.

This clone was recorded a few times. The V gene is TRBV7-2, the J gene TRBJ2-3; no clear D. Trimming cost V 4 bases and J 6 bases, with 17 bases left between them. Germline V gene data show CDR1 as SGHTA and CDR2 as FQGNSA. This CDR3 has 15 amino acids. Here the CDR3 reads CASSWRPMVGDTQYF. DNA for the CDR3: TGTGCCAGCAGCTGGAGACCCATGGTGGGGGATACGCAGTATTTT.

The chain joins TRBV7-2 to TRBJ2-1; tentatively, D is TRBD2 (5 bases). Germline values: CDR1 SGHTA, CDR2 FQGNSA. The CDR3 is made up of 15 amino acids. V dropped 6 bases and J dropped 0 bases, with 12 bases sitting between them. This CDR3 is CASSPDTSSYNEQFF. The CDR3 DNA follows: TGTGCCAGCAGTCCCGACACTAGCTCCTACAATGAGCAGTTCTTC.

This clone was detected a few times. A read error may account for a junction end that differs from germline. The chain is built from TRBV4-1 and TRBJ1-1, with 9 positions matching TRBD1. Germline CDR1 and CDR2: MGHRA and YSYEKL. The CDR3 runs 13 residues. The CDR3 nucleotides are TGCGCCAGCAGCAAAGACAGGGGGGGAGGAGCTTTCTTT. Translating it yields CASSKDRGGGAFF.

This clone has just a few counts. The genes are TRBV30 and TRBJ2-3; TRBD1 aligns across 7 bases. V trimming: 5 bases; J trimming: 4 bases; junction bases outside the gene matches: 6. Germline V gives CDR1 GTSNPN, CDR2 SVGIG (reference sequence). The CDR3 loop spans 13 amino acids. CDR3 nucleotide sequence: TGTGCCTGGGGGAACAGGGGCCCAGATACGCAGTATTTT. Amino acid sequence: CAWGNRGPDTQYF.

The genes are TRBV15 and TRBJ2-7; D may be TRBD1 (5 bases). The germline gives CDR1 LNHNV, CDR2 YYDKDF (reference sequence). The CDR3 runs to 13 residues. Deletions cut 0 bases from V and 7 bases from J, with 10 bases between. In DNA form, the CDR3 reads TGTGCCACCAGCAGAGAAGGGGCGAGGGAGCAGTACTTC. This codes for CATSREGAREQYF.

This sequence joins TRBV29-1 and TRBJ2-5; the match to TRBD1 covers 10 bases. The CDR3 loop spans 13 amino acids. Trimming took 1 base from V and 9 from J; bases not matched to a gene: 5. Germline loops: CDR1 SQVTM, CDR2 ANQGSEA. The CDR3 region is CSVEVGTGVSQYF. The CDR3 bases are TGCAGCGTTGAAGTCGGGACAGGGGTCTCCCAGTACTTC.

The gene calls are TRBV6-5 and TRBJ2-1; D may be TRBD1 (5 bases). V lost 0 bases to trimming and J lost 8 bases, with 8 bases between them. Per germline, CDR1 MNHEY and CDR2 SVGAGI. The CDR3 length is 13 residues. The CDR3 protein is CASSYSIGDEQFF. In DNA, the CDR3 is TGTGCCAGCAGTTACTCCATAGGGGATGAGCAGTTCTTC.

This chain uses TRBV30 with TRBJ1-2, with D tentatively TRBD1 (5 bases). V lost 8 bases to trimming and J lost 7 bases, with 11 bases between them. This CDR3 has 10 amino acids. Germline V CDR1 and CDR2: GTSNPN, SVGIG (reference sequence). The CDR3 DNA follows: TGTGCCAGATGGGACGGTGGCTACACCTTC. As protein: CARWDGGYTF.

This clone was counted a few times. This chain links TRBV21-1 with TRBJ2-7; the table's TRBD2 call for D was not verified on the DNA. TRBV21-1 is flagged as a pseudogene. CDR3 length: 16 amino acids. The CDR3 DNA is TGTGCCAGCAGCTCTTACCTCGGAGGGCCTCGGTACGAGCAGTACTTC. Residues: CASSSYLGGPRYEQYF.